The T cell receptor beta chain described here comes from a study of regulatory T cells in long-lasting Graves disease. Building the TCR beta libraries relied on iRepertoire HTBI primers, and CDR3 regions underwent Arm-PCR. TCRdb reprocessed the multiplex PCR reads via MiXCR and lists one record per CDR3 protein. The table lists 400,000 or so distinct CDR3 sequences, around a quarter of them singletons. Time point noted: persistent/refractory GD, antithyroid drugs over 5 years with positive TRAb. Isolated PBMC RNA provided the starting material for the TCR library. Points from the study as a whole: The researchers studied only peripheral blood, not thyroid tissue. Newly diagnosed disease favored TRBV20-1 and TRBJ2-1 over persistent disease.

A few counts support this clonotype. No antigen is known for it. Trimming left V 4 bases short and J 2 bases short, with 8 bases between. Germline lookup yields CDR1 GTSNPN and CDR2 SVGIG (reference sequence). The CDR3 contains 12 residues. The J gene is TRBJ1-1, the V gene TRBV30; no definite D call. The clonotype comes from a female donor with Graves disease. The source was peripheral blood mononuclear cells (PBMCs), collected when the disease was refractory, from a patient treated with antithyroid drugs. CDR3 in DNA: TGTGCCTGGAATTTGGAAAACACTGAAGCTTTCTTT. Its protein is CAWNLENTEAFF.